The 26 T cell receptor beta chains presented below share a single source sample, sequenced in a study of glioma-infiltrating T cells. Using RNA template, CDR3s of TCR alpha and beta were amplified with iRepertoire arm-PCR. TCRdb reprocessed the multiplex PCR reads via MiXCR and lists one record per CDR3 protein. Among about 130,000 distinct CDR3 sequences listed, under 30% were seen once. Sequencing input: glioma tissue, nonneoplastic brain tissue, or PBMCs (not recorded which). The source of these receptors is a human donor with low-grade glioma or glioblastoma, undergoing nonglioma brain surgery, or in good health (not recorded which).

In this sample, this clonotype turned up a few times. CDR3 sequence: CSASGSAGGQQETQYF. The CDR3 bases are TGCAGTGCTAGTGGGTCCGCCGGGGGACAACAAGAGACCCAGTACTTC. The rearrangement links TRBV20-1 to TRBJ2-5; D is possibly TRBD1 or TRBD2 (6 bases each). The CDR3 spans 16 residues. The germline V gene has CDR1 DFQATT and CDR2 SNEGSKA (reference sequence). The V end was cut by 3 bases, the J end by 2 bases, with 19 bases between.

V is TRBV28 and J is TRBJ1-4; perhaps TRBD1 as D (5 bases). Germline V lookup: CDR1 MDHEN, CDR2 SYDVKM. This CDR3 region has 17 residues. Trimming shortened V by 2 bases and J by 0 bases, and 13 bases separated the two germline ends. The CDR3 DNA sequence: TGTGCCAGCAGTTTAGGAGGGGCCCCCGCAACTAATGAAAAACTGTTTTTT. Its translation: CASSLGGAPATNEKLFF.

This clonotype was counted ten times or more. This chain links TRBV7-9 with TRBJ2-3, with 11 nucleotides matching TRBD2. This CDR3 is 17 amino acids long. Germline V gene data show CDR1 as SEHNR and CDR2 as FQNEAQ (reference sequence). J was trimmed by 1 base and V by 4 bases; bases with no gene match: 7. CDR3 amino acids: CASSSLRGLAGTDTQYF. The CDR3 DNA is TGTGCCAGCAGCTCCCTAAGGGGACTAGCGGGCACAGATACGCAGTATTTT.

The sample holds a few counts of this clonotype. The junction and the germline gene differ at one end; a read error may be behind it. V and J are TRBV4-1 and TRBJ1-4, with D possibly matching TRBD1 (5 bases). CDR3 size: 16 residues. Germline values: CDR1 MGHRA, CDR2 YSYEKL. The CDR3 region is CASSQLEGSTNEKLFF. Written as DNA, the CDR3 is TGTGCCAGCAGCCAATTGGAGGGGTCCACTAATGAAAAACTGTTTTTT.

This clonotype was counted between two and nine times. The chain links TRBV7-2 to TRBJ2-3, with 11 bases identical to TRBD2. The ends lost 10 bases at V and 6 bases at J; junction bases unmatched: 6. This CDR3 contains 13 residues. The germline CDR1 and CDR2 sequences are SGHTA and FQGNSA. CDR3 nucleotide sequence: TGTGCCACCCCTAGCGGGGGGAGGGATACGCAGTATTTT. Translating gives CATPSGGRDTQYF.

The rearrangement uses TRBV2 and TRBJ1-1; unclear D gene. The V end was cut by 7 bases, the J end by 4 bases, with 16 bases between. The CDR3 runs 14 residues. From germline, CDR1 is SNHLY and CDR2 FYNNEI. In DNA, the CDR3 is TGTGCCAGCACCCCGAGAGGAGGCGGCACTGAAGCTTTCTTT. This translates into CASTPRGGGTEAFF.

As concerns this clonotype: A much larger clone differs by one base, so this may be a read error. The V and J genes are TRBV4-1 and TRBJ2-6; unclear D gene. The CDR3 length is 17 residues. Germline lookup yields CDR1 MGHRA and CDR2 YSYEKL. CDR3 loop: CARSQPTRRSGANVLTF. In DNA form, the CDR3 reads TGCGCCAGAAGCCAACCTACAAGACGGTCTGGGGCCAACGTCCTGACTTTC.

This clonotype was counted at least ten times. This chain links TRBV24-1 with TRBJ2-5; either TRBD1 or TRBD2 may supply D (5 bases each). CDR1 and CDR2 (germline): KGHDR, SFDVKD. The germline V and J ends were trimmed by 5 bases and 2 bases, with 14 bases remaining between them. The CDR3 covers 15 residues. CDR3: CATSAPGTGQETQYF. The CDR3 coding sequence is TGTGCCACCAGTGCCCCCGGGACCGGTCAAGAGACCCAGTACTTC.

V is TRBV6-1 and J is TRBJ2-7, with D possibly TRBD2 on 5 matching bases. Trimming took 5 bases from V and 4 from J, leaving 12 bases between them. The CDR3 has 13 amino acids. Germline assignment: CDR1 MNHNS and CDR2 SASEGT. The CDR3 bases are TGTGCCAGCAGTATAGGACTGAAGTACGAGCAGTACGTC. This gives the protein CASSIGLKYEQYV.

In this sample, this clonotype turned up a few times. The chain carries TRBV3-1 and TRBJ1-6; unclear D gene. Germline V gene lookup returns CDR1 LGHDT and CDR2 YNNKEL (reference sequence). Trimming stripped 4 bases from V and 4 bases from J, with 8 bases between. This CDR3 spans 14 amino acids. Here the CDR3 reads CASSRNTYNSPLHF. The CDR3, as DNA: TGTGCCAGCAGCCGAAATACTTATAATTCACCCCTCCACTTT.

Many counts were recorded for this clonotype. In DNA, the CDR3 is TGTGCCAGCAGTTTACCAACAGGGAGGGGAGGCTACACCTTC. Its protein is CASSLPTGRGGYTF. J is TRBJ1-2 and V is TRBV27, with D possibly being TRBD1 (6 bases). The CDR3 extends over 14 amino acids. Trimming removed 2 bases from V and 8 bases from J, with 15 bases in between. Germline V gene lookup returns CDR1 MNHEY and CDR2 SMNVEV (reference sequence).

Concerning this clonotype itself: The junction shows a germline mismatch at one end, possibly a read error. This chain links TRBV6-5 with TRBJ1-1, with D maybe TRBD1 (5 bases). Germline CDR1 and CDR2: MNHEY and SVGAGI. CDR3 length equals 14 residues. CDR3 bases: TGTGCCAGCAGTTACTTGCAGGGAGGCACTGAAACTTTCTTT. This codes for CASSYLQGGTETFF.

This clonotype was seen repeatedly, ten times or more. The CDR3, as DNA: TGTGCCAGCAGTCCCTTGGGGTATCGACAGCCCCAGCATTTT. Protein: CASSPLGYRQPQHF. The chain employs TRBV28 and TRBJ1-5; the D is unclear. Per the germline V gene, CDR1 is MDHEN and CDR2 is SYDVKM. This CDR3 has 14 amino acids. V was clipped by 5 bases and J by 7 bases, with 15 bases between them. Looking up the rest from reference TRBV28 and TRBJ1-5 gives the full variable domain: DVKVTQSSRYLVKRTGEKVFLECVQDMDHENMFWYRQDPGLGLRLIYFSYDVKMKEKGDIPEGYSVSREKKERFSLILESASTNQTSMYLCASSPLGYRQPQHFGDGTRLSIL.

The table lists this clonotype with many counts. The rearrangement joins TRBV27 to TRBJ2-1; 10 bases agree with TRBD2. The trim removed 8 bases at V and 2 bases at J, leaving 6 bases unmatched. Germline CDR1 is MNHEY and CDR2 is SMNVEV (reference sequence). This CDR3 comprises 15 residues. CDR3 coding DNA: TGTGCCAGCCGAGCGGGGGGGGCCACCTACAATGAGCAGTTCTTC. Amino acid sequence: CASRAGGATYNEQFF.

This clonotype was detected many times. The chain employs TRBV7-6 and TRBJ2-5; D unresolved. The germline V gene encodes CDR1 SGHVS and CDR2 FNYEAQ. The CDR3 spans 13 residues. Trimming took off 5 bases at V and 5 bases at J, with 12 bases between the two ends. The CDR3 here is CASSPRWLETQYF. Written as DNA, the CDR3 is TGTGCCAGCAGCCCCCGCTGGCTGGAGACCCAGTACTTC.

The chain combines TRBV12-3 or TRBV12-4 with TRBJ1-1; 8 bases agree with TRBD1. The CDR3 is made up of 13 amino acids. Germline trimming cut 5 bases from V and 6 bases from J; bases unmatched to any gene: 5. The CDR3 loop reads CASSGQGIPEAFF. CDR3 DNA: TGTGCCAGCAGTGGACAGGGAATCCCTGAAGCTTTCTTT.

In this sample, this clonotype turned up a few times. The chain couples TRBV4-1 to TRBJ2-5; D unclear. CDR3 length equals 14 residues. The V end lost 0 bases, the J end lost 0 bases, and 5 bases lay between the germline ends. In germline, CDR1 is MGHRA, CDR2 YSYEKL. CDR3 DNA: TGCGCCAGCAGCCAAGAGGGGAACCAAGAGACCCAGTACTTC. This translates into CASSQEGNQETQYF.

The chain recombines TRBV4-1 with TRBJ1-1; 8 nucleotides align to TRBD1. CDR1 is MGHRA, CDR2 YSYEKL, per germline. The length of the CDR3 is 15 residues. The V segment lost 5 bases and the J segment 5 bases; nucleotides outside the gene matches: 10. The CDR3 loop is CASSSLGQGGTEAFF. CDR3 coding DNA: TGCGCCAGCAGCTCTTTAGGACAGGGAGGGACTGAAGCTTTCTTT.

CDR3 in amino acids: CSARDRGFETQYF. CDR3 DNA sequence: TGCAGTGCACGGGACAGGGGATTCGAGACCCAGTACTTC. This chain uses TRBV20-1 with TRBJ2-5; 10 positions match TRBD1. Germline assignment: CDR1 DFQATT and CDR2 SNEGSKA (reference sequence). This CDR3 has 13 residues. Trimming took 6 bases from V and 5 from J; bases not matched to a gene: 6.

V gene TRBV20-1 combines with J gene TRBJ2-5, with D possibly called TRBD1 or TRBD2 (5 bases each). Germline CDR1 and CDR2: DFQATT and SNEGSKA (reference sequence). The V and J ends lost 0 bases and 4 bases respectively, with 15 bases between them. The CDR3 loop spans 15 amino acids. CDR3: CSARDTREGGETQYF. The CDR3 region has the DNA TGCAGTGCTAGAGATACCAGGGAAGGAGGAGAGACCCAGTACTTC.

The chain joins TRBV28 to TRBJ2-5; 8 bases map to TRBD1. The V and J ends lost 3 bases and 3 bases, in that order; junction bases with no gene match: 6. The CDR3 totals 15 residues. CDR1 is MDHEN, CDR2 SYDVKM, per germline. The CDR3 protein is CASSFSDRGEETQYF. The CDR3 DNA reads TGTGCCAGCAGTTTCTCCGACAGGGGAGAAGAGACCCAGTACTTC.

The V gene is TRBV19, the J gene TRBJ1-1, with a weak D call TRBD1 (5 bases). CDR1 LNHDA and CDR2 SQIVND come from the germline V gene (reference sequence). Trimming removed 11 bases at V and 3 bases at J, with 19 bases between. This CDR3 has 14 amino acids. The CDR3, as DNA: TGTGCCTCCAGACCCCCCCAGGGCTACACTGAAGCTTTCTTT. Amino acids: CASRPPQGYTEAFF.

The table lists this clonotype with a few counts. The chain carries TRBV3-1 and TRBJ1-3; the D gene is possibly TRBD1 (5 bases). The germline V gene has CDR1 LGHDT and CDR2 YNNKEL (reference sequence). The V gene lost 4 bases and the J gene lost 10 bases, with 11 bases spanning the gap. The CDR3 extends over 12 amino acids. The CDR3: CASSPWGQTIYF. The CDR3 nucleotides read TGTGCCAGCAGCCCCTGGGGCCAGACCATATATTTT.

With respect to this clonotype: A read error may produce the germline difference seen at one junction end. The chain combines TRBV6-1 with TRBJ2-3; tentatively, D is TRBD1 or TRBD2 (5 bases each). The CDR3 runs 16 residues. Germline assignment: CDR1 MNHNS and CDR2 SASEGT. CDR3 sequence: CAISELGTQPPDTQYF. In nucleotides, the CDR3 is TGTGCCATCAGTGAGTTGGGGACGCAGCCCCCAGATACGCAGTATTTT.

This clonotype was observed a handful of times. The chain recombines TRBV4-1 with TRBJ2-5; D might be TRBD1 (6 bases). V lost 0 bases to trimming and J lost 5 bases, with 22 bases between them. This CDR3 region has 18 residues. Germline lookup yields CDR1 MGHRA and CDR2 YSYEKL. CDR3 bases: TGCGCCAGCAGCCAAGATGAGTTTCAGGGGATGGGTTATGAGACCCAGTACTTC. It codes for CASSQDEFQGMGYETQYF.

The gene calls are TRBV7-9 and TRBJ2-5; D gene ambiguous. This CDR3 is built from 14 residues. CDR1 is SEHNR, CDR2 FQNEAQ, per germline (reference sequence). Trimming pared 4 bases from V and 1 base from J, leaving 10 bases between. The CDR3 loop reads CASSSRPSQETQYF. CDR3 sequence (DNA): TGTGCCAGCAGCTCAAGGCCCAGCCAAGAGACCCAGTACTTC. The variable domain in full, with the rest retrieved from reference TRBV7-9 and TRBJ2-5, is DTGVSQNPRHKITKRGQNVTFRCDPISEHNRLYWYRQTLGQGPEFLTYFQNEAQLEKSRLLSDRFSAERPKGSFSTLEIQRTEQGDSAMYLCASSSRPSQETQYFGPGTRLLVL.